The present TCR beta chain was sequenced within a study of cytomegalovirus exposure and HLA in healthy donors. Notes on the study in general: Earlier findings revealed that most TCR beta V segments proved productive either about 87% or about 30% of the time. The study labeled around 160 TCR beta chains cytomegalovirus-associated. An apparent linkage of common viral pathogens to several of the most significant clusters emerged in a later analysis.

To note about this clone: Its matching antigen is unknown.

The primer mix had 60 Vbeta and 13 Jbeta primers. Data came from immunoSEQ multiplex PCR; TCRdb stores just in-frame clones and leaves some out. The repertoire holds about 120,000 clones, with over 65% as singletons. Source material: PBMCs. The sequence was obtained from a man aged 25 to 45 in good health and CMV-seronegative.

CDR3 in DNA: TGTGCCATCGATATAAACAAGGGAGGCTATGGCTACACCTTC. This codes for CAIDINKGGYGYTF. J is TRBJ1-2 and V is TRBV10-3; D call uncertain. The germline CDR1 and CDR2 sequences are ENHRY and SYGVKD. The V gene lost 8 bases and the J gene lost 4 bases, with 17 bases spanning the gap. There are 14 residues in the CDR3.